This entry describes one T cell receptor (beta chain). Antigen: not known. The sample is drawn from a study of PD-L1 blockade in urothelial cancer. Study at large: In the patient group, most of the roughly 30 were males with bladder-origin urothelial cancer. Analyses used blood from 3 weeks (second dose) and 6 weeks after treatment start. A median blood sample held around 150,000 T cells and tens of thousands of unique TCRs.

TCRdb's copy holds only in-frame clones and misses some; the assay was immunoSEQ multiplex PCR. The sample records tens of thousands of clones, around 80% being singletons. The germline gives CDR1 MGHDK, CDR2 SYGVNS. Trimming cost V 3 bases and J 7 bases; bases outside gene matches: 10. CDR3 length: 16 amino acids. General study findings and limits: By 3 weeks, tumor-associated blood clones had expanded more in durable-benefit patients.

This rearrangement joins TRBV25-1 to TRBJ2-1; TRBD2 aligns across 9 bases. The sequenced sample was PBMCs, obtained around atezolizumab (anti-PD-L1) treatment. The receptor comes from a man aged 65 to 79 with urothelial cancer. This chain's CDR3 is CASSDLSGSGLNEQFF. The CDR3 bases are TGTGCCAGCAGTGACCTTAGCGGGAGTGGTTTAAATGAGCAGTTCTTC.